The present TCR beta chain was sequenced within a study of shared clonotypes between healthy human individuals. Study-wide context: The cohort had a couple of women and a few men, ages 18 to 49. Overall study results and limits: Despite large depth, sorted-subset datasets appeared incompletely sequenced.

Using immunoSEQ multiplex PCR, the repertoire was profiled, and TCRdb retains in-frame clones only, with some absent. Among roughly 680,000 clones listed, 72% were seen once. Concerning this clone: Its specificity is unknown.

Per the germline V gene, CDR1 is SQVTM and CDR2 is ANQGSEA. The junction had 16 bases not matched to a gene; V was cut back by 7 bases and J by 4 bases. CDR3 length equals 16 residues. The material sequenced was memory CD4+ T cells sorted from blood. As to subset: CD45RA-negative fraction. The chain uses TRBV29-1 and TRBJ1-1, with TRBD1 matching 9 bases. This clonotype was obtained from a woman in her thirties in good health. DNA for the CDR3: TGCAGCGCTAAAAAGGGACAGGGAGTTTTTGGCACTGAAGCTTTCTTT. It translates to CSAKKGQGVFGTEAFF.